The subject of this entry is one T cell receptor beta chain. Its antigen is not identified. This record belongs to a study of CD8 T cells in ankylosing spondylitis. Study results and caveats: Reportedly, disease-linked clones are significantly enriched in ankylosing spondylitis patients' matched synovial fluid. Relatively scarce in peripheral blood, disease-linked clones were CD8+. Roughly 8 highly homologous variants formed a TCR beta motif that appeared characteristic of ankylosing spondylitis blood.

TCRdb recomputed calls from the 5' RACE reads with MiXCR, one row per CDR3 protein. The sample holds around 300,000 distinct CDR3 sequences, around a tenth seen once. The ends were cut back, 0 bases at V and 4 bases at J, with 17 bases in the middle. This CDR3 region has 17 residues. In germline, CDR1 is SGHRS, CDR2 YFSETQ. The sequence was collected from a female donor with ankylosing spondylitis or in good health (not recorded which). The rearrangement joins TRBV5-1 to TRBJ1-3, with D perhaps TRBD1 (5 bases). The specimen sequenced was blood, either unsorted or a sorted T cell fraction (not recorded which). The CDR3 loop is CASSLAPITGLGNTIYF. CDR3 DNA sequence: TGCGCCAGCAGCTTGGCCCCAATAACAGGACTCGGAAACACCATATATTTT. Filled out from reference TRBV5-1 and TRBJ1-3, the complete variable domain reads KAGVTQTPRYLIKTRGQQVTLSCSPISGHRSVSWYQQTPGQGLQFLFEYFSETQRNKGNFPGRFSGRQFSNSRSEMNVSTLELGDSALYLCASSLAPITGLGNTIYFGEGSWLTVV.